This TCR beta chain emerged from a study of CD8 T cells in Susac syndrome (dated by TCRdb to between 2019 and 2020). In terms of the full investigation: Of the Susac syndrome patients who were sequenced, fewer than 10 were in clinical remission while more than five had clinically active disease. At the time of blood withdrawal, Susac syndrome patients were either therapy-naive, taking corticosteroids (with some also receiving IVIg), or on IVIg alone. Repertoire sequencing was used to test whether CD8+ T cell activation and differentiation in Susac syndrome was antigen driven. The clonality of the CD8+ T cell repertoire was compared across more than 9 healthy donors, about 14 Susac syndrome patients and fewer than 16 multiple sclerosis patients. Broad study findings and their caveats: In the total CD8+ and CD8+ TEMRA repertoires, roughly 15 and five Susac-specific public clones, respectively, were identified. Clonal expansion was observed in Susac syndrome CD8+ repertoires, with the highest expansion in CD8+ TEMRA cells and greater expansion in clinically active than in remitting patients. The TCR sequencing and HLA analysis was acknowledged to have included a relatively small number of individuals.

According to the germline V gene (reference sequence), CDR1 reads DFQATT and CDR2 reads SNEGSKA. From the cysteine up to the phenylalanine, the CDR3 has a length of 14 residues. This entry keeps only the CDR3 DNA: 42 bases, framed from base 1. Trimming takes 2 bases from V and 4 bases from J, and the germline ends sit 13 bases apart. RNA was extracted using the RNeasy kit, and roughly 0.5 to 1 microgram was reverse transcribed with random hexamers. TCR beta CDR3 regions were amplified with the immunoSEQ multiplex PCR assay covering 54 Vbeta and 13 Jbeta segments. PCR amplification bias was corrected using a synthetic template baseline for primer optimization and computational correction. The authors' pipeline ran thus. Only productive sequences were kept, with reads annotated to V, D and J genes according to IMGT and analyzed in immunoSEQ Analyzer. To calculate clonality, Shannon entropy was normalized by log2 of the number of productive unique sequences and then subtracted from one. For each patient and control, public and private clones were evaluated among the 100 most prevalent clones. Clones were defined as Susac-specific if absent from the healthy and MS cohorts, from 1052 published viral clones and from other ImmuneACCESS disease sequences. In-frame beta chains were kept once TCRdb had trimmed the public reads at Q25 with fastp and called clones with MiXCR. Rows with one shared CDR3 protein collapse into an entry with the most common genes and DNA. TCRdb, not the original authors, processed these V and J calls. The sample table shows approximately 80,000 distinct CDR3 sequences, and less than 95% are seen once. The ten largest clones capture 0.5% to 0.65% of the sample.

High-throughput TCR beta sequencing profiled peripheral blood CD8+ and CD4+ T cells from healthy donors, Susac syndrome patients and multiple sclerosis patients. Recently defined diagnostic criteria for definite or probable disease were met by the Susac syndrome patients. Bulk CD8+ and CD4+ T cells were purified magnetically by negative isolation, whereas CD8+ TEMRA cells were enriched by FACS. Blood was drawn into EDTA tubes, processed within 24 hours, and PBMCs were isolated by density gradient centrifugation. PBMCs intended for TCR sequencing were cryopreserved in liquid nitrogen and thawed later in a water bath at 37 degrees C. The sorted or isolated CD4+, CD8+ and CD8+ TEMRA cells reached a purity of at least 90%. Note on this clonotype: Its antigen has not been determined. Per-base quality was not reported, and no clone a single base away is much larger than it.

This sequence was found in a human donor with Susac syndrome. The chain was built from TRBV20-1 and TRBJ2-3; the D region is possibly TRBD1 or TRBD2, each matching across 5 bases. The specimen was CD8+ T cells from PBMCs. Read as DNA, the sequence is TGCAGTGCTAGAAGCTCCATGGGACCAGATACGCAGTATTTT. Its protein product is CSARSSMGPDTQYF.